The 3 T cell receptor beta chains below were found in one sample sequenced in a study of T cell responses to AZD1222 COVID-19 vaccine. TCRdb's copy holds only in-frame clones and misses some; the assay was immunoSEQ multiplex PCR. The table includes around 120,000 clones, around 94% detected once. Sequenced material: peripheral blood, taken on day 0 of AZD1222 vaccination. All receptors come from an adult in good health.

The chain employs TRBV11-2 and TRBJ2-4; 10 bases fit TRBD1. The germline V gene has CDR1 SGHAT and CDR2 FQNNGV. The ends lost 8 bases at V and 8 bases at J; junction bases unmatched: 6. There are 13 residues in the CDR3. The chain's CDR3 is CASSGQGRDIQYF. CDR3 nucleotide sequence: TGTGCCAGCTCGGGACAGGGGAGGGACATTCAGTACTTC.

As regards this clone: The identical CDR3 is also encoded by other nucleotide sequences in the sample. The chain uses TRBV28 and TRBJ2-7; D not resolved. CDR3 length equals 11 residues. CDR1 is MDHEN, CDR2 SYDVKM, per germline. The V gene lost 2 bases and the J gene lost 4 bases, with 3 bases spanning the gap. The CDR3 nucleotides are TGTGCCAGCAGTTTACTATACGAGCAGTACTTC. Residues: CASSLLYEQYF. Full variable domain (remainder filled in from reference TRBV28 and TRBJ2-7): DVKVTQSSRYLVKRTGEKVFLECVQDMDHENMFWYRQDPGLGLRLIYFSYDVKMKEKGDIPEGYSVSREKKERFSLILESASTNQTSMYLCASSLLYEQYFGPGTRLTVT.

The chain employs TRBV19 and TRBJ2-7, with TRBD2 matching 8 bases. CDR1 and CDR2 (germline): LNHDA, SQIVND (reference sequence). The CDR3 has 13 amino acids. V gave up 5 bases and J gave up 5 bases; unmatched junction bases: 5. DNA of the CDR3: TGTGCCAGTAGTTTCAGCGGGAGCCACGAGCAGTACTTC. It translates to CASSFSGSHEQYF.